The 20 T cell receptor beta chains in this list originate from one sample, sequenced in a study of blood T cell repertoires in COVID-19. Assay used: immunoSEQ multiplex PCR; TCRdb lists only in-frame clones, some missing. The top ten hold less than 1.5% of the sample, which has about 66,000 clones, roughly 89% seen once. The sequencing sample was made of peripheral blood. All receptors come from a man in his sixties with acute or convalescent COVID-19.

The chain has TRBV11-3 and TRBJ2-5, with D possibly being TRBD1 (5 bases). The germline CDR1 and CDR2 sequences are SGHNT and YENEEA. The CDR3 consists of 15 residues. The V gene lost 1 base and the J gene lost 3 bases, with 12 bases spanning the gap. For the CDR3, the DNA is TGTGCCAGCAGCTTAGGAGTGGGGCTGGAAGAGACCCAGTACTTC. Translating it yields CASSLGVGLEETQYF.

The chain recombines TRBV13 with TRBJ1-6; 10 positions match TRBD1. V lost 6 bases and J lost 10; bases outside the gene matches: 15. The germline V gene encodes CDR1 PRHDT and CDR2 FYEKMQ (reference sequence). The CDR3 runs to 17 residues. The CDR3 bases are TGTGCCAGCAGATGGACCGGGACAGGGGATACAGGCTCACCCCTCCACTTT. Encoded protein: CASRWTGTGDTGSPLHF.

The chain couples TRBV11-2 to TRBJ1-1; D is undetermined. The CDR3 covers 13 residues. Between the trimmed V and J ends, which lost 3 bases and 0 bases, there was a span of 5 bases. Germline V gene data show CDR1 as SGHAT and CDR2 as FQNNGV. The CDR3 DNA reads TGTGCCAGCAGCTTCCCATTGAACACTGAAGCTTTCTTT. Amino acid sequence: CASSFPLNTEAFF.

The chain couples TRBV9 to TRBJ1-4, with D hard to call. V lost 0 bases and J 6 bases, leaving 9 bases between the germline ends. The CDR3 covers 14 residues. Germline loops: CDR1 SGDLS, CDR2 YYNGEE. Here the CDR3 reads CASSVGGRDEKLFF. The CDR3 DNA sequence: TGTGCCAGCAGCGTAGGAGGGAGGGATGAAAAACTGTTTTTT.

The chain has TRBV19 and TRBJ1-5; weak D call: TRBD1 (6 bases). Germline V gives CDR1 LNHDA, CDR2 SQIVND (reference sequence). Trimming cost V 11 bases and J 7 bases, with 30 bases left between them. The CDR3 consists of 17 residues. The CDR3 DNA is TGTGCCCTATATGCACAGGGAAGGCATAATGTACCGCAGCCCCAGCATTTT. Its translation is CALYAQGRHNVPQPQHF.

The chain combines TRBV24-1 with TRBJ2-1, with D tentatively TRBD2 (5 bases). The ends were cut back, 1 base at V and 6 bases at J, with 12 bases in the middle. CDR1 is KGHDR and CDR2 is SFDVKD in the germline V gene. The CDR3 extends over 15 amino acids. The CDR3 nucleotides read TGTGCCACCAGTGATTTAGCGGAGGAGGTCAATGAGCAGTTCTTC. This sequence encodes CATSDLAEEVNEQFF.

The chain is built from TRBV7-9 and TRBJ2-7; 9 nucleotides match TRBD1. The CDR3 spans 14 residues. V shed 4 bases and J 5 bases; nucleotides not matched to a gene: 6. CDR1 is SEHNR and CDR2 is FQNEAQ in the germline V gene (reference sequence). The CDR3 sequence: CASSSRDRVHEQYF. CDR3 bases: TGTGCCAGCAGCTCCCGGGACAGGGTGCACGAGCAGTACTTC.

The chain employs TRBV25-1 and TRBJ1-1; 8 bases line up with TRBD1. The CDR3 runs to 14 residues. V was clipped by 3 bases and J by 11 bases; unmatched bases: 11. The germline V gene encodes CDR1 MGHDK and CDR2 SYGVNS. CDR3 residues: CASSDRTGLSGAFF. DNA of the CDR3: TGTGCCAGCAGTGACCGGACAGGGTTGAGTGGGGCTTTCTTT.

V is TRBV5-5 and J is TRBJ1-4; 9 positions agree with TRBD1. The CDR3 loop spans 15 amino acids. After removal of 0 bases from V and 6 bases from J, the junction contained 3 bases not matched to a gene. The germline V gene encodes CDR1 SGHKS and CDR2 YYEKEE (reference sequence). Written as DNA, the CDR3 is TGTGCCAGCAGCTTGGAGGGACAGGGATATGAAAAACTGTTTTTT. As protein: CASSLEGQGYEKLFF.

DNA for the CDR3: TGTGCCAGCTCACCGGTGACAAGTTCTAACTATGGCTACACCTTC. Translating it yields CASSPVTSSNYGYTF. The chain carries TRBV18 and TRBJ1-2; D is ambiguous. CDR1 KGHSH and CDR2 LQKENI come from the germline V gene. The CDR3 is 15 residues long. The germline V and J ends were trimmed by 3 bases and 0 bases, with 11 bases remaining between them.

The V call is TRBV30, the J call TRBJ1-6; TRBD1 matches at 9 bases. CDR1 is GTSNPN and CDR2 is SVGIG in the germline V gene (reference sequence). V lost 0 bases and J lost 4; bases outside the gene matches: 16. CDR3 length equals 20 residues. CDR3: CAWSVKPSGTGRFYNSPLHF. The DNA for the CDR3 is TGTGCCTGGAGTGTAAAGCCCTCCGGGACAGGGAGGTTTTATAATTCACCCCTCCACTTT. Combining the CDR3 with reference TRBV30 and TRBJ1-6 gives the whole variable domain SQTIHQWPATLVQPVGSPLSLECTVEGTSNPNLYWYRQAAGRGLQLLFYSVGIGQISSEVPQNLSASRPQDRQFILSSKKLLLSDSGFYLCAWSVKPSGTGRFYNSPLHFGNGTRLTVT.

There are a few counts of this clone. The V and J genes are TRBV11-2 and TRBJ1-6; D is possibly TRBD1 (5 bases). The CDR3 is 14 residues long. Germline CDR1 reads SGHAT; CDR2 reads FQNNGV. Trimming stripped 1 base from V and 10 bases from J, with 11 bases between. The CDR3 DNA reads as TGTGCCAGCAGCTTAGGCGGGGGTCGGTCACCCCTCCACTTT. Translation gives CASSLGGGRSPLHF.

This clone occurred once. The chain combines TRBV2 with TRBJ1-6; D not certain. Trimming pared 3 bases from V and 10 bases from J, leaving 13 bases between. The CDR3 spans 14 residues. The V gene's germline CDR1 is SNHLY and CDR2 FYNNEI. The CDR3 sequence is CASSEGRVHSPLHF. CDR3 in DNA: TGTGCCAGCAGTGAGGGTCGGGTGCACTCACCCCTCCACTTT.

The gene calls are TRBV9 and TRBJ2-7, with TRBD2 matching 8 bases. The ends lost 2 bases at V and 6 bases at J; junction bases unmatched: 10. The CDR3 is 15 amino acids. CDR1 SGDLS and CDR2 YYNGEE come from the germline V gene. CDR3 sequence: CASSVGSSGGIEQYF. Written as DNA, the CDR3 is TGTGCCAGCAGCGTCGGATCTTCGGGGGGGATCGAGCAGTACTTC.

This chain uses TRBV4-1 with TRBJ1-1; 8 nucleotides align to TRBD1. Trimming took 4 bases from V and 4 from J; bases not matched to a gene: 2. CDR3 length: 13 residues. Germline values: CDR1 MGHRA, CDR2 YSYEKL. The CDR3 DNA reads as TGCGCCAGCAGCCGTGGACAGGGCACTGAAGCTTTCTTT. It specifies CASSRGQGTEAFF.

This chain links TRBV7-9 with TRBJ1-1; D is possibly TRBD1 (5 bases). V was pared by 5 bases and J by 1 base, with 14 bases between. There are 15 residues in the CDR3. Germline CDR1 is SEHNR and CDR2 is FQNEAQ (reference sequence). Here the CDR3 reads CASSPFGQRNTEAFF. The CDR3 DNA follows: TGTGCCAGCAGCCCATTCGGACAAAGGAACACTGAAGCTTTCTTT.

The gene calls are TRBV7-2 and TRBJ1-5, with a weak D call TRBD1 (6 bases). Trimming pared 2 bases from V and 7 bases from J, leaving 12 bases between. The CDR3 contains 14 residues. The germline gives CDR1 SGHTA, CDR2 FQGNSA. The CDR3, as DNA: TGTGCCAGCAGCTTAATGGGGCAGGGGCAGCCCCAGCATTTT. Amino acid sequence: CASSLMGQGQPQHF.

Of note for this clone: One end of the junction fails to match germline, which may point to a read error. As DNA, the CDR3 is TGTGCCAGCAGTATAAGCAGACTTTCACCCCTCCACTTT. Translation gives CASSISRLSPLHF. The genes are TRBV19 and TRBJ1-6; no firm D call. The germline CDR1 and CDR2 sequences are LNHDA and SQIVND (reference sequence). This CDR3 is built from 13 residues.

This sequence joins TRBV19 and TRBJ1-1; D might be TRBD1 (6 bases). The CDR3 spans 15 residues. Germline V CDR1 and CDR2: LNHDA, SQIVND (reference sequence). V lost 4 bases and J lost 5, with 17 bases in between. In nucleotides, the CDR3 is TGTGCCAGTAGTAACCTCCGACAGGCCGCTACTGAAGCTTTCTTT. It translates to CASSNLRQAATEAFF.

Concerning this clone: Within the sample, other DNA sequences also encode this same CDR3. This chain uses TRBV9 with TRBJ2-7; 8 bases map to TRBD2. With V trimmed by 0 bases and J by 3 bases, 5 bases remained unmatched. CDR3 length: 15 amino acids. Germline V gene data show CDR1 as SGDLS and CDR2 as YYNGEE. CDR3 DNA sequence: TGTGCCAGCAGCGTAGGAAGCGGGGGCCTCTACGAGCAGTACTTC. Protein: CASSVGSGGLYEQYF.